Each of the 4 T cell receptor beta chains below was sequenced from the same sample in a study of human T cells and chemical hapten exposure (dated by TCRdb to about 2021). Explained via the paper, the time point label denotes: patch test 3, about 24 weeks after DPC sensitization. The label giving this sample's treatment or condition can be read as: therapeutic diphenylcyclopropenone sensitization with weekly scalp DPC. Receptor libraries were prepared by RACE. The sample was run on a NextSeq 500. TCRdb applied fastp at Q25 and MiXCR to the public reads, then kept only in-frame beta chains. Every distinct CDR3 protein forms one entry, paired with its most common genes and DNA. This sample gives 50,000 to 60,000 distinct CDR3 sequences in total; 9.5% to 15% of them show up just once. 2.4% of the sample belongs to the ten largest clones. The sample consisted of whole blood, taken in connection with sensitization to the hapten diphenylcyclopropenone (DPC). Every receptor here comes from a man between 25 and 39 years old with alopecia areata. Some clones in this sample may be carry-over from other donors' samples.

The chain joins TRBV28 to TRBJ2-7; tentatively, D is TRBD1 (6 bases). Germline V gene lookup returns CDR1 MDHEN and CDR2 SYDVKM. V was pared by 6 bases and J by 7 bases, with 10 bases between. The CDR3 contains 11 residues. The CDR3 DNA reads TGTGCCAGCAGCCTCGGACAGGAGCAGTACTTC. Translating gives CASSLGQEQYF.

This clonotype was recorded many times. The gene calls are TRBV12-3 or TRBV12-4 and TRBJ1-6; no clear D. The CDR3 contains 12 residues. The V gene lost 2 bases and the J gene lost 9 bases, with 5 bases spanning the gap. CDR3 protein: CASSLLRSPLHF. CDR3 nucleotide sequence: TGTGCCAGCAGTTTATTACGTTCACCCCTCCACTTT.

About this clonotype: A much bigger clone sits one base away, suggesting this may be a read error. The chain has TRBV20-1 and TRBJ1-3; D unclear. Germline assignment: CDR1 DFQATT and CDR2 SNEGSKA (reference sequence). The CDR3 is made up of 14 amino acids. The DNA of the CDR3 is TGCAGTGCTAGAAAGGCTGTCTCTGGAATCACCATATATTTT. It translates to CSARKAVSGITIYF.

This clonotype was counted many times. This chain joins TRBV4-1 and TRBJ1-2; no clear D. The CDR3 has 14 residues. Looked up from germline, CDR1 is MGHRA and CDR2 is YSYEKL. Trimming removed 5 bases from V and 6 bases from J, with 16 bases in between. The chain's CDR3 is CASSVPGLADGYTF. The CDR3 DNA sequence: TGCGCCAGCAGCGTACCGGGCTTAGCGGATGGCTACACCTTC.